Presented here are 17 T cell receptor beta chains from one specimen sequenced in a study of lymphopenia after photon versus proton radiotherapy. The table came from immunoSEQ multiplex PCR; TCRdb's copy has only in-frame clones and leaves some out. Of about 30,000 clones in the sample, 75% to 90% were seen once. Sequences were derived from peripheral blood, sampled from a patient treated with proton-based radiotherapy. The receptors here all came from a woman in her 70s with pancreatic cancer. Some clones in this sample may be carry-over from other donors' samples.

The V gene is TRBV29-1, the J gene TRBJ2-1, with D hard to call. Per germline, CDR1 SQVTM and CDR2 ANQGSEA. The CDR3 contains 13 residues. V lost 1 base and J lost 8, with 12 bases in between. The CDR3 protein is CSVEGSFGDEQFF. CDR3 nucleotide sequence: TGCAGCGTTGAAGGTAGCTTTGGGGATGAGCAGTTCTTC.

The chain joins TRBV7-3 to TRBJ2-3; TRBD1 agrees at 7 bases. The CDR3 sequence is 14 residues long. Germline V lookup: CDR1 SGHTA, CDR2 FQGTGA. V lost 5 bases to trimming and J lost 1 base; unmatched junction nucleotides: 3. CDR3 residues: CASSPGQGTDTQYF. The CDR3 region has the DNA TGTGCCAGCAGCCCAGGACAGGGCACAGATACGCAGTATTTT.

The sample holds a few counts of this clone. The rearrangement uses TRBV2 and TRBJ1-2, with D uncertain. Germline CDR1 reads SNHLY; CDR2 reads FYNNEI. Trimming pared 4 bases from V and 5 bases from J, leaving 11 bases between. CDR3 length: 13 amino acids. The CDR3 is CASSARDSYGYTF. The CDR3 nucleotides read TGTGCCAGCAGTGCAAGGGATTCGTATGGCTACACCTTC. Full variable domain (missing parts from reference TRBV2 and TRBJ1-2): EPEVTQTPSHQVTQMGQEVILRCVPISNHLYFYWYRQILGQKVEFLVSFYNNEISEKSEIFDDQFSVERPDGSNFTLKIRSTKLEDSAMYFCASSARDSYGYTFGSGTRLTVV.

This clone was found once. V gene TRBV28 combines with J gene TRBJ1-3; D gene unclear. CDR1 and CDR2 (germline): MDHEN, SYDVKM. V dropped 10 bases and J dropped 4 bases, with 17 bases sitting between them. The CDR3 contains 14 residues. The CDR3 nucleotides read TGTGCCATAGGTCCACGGGCAGGCGGAAACACCATATATTTT. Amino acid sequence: CAIGPRAGGNTIYF.

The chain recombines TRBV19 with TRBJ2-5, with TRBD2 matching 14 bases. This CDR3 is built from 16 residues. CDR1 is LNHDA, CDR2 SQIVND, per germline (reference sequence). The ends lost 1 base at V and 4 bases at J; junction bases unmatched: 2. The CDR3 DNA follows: TGTGCCAGTAGTATAGGTGGGACTAGCGGGAGAGAGACCCAGTACTTC. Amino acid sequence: CASSIGGTSGRETQYF.

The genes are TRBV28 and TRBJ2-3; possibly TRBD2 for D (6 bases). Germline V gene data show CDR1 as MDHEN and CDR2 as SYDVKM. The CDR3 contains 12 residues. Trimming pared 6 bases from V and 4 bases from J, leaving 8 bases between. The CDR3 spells CASSRGSDTQYF. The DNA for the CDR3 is TGTGCCAGCAGCCGGGGGTCAGATACGCAGTATTTT.

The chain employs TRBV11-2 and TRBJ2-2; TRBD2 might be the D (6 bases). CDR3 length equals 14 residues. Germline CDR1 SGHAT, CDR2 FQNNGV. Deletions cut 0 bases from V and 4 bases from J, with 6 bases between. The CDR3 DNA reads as TGTGCCAGCAGCTTAGAGGGGGGCACCGGGGAGCTGTTTTTT. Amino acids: CASSLEGGTGELFF.

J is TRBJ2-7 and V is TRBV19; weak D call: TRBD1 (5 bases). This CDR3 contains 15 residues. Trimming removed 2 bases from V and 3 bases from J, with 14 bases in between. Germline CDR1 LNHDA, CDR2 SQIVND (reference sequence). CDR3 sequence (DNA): TGTGCCAGTAGTATAAGGGCAGGGATATTCTACGAGCAGTACTTC. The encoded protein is CASSIRAGIFYEQYF. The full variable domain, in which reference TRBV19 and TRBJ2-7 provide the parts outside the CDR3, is DGGITQSPKYLFRKEGQNVTLSCEQNLNHDAMYWYRQDPGQGLRLIYYSQIVNDFQKGDIAEGYSVSREKKESFPLTVTSAQKNPTAFYLCASSIRAGIFYEQYFGPGTRLTVT.

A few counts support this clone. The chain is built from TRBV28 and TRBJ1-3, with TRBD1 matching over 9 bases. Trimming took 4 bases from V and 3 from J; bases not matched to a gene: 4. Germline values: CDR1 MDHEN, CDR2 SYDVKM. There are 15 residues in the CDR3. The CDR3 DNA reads TGTGCCAGCAGTTGGGGGACAGGGTTTGGAAACACCATATATTTT. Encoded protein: CASSWGTGFGNTIYF.

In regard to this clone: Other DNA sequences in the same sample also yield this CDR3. CDR3 nucleotide sequence: TGTGCCAGCAGCTTAGATCTCGGCAGGTACAATGAGCAGTTCTTC. Its protein product is CASSLDLGRYNEQFF. V gene TRBV11-3 combines with J gene TRBJ2-1; D is unclear. The CDR3 length is 15 residues. Germline V gives CDR1 SGHNT, CDR2 YENEEA. Deletions cut 0 bases from V and 4 bases from J, with 10 bases between.

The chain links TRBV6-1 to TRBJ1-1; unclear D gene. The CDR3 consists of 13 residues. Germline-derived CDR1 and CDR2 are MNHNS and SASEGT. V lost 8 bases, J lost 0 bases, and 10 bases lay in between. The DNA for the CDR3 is TGTGCCAGCCGACTAAATATGAACACTGAAGCTTTCTTT. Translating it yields CASRLNMNTEAFF.

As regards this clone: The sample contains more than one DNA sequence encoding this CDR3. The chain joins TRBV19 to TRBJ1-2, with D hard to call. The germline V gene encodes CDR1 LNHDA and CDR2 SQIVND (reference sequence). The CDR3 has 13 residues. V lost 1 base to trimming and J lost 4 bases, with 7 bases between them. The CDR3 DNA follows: TGTGCCAGTAGTATAGGAGGCGGCTATGGCTACACCTTC. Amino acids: CASSIGGGYGYTF.

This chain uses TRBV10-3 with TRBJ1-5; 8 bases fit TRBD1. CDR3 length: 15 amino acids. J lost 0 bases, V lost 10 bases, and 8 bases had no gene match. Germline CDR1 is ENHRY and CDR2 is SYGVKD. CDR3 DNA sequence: TGTGCCACTGGACAGGGCCTCGATAGCAATCAGCCCCAGCATTTT. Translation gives CATGQGLDSNQPQHF.

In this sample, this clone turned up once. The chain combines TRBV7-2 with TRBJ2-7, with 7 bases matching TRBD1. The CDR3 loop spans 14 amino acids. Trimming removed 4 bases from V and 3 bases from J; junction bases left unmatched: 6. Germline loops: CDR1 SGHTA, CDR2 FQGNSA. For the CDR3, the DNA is TGTGCCAGCAGCTATCCGGGACAGAACTACGAGCAGTACTTC. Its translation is CASSYPGQNYEQYF. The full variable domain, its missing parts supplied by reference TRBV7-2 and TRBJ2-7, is GAGVSQSPSNKVTEKGKDVELRCDPISGHTALYWYRQSLGQGLEFLIYFQGNSAPDKSGLPSDRFSAERTGGSVSTLTIQRTQQEDSAVYLCASSYPGQNYEQYFGPGTRLTVT.

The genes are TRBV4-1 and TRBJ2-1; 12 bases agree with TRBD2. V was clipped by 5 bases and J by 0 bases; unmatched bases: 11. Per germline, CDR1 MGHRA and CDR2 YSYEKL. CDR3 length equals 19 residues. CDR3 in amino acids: CASSDRLAGATSSYNEQFF. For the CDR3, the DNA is TGCGCCAGCAGCGACCGACTAGCGGGAGCCACTAGCTCCTACAATGAGCAGTTCTTC.

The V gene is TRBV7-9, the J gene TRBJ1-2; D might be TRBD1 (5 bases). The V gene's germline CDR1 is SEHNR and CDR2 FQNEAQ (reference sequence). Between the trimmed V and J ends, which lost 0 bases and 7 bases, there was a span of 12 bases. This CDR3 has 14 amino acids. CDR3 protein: CASSLAPGAGGYTF. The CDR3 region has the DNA TGTGCCAGCAGCTTAGCGCCCGGGGCTGGTGGCTACACCTTC.

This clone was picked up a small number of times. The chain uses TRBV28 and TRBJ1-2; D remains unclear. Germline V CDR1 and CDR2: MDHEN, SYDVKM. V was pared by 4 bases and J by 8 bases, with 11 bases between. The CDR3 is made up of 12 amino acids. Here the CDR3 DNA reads TGTGCCAGCAGTTACACCCGTAGCGGCTACACCTTC. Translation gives CASSYTRSGYTF.